The 24 T cell receptor beta chains below come from one sample, sequenced in a study of cytomegalovirus exposure and HLA in healthy donors. In the PCR, 60 Vbeta and 13 Jbeta primers were used. The repertoire was sequenced with immunoSEQ multiplex PCR; TCRdb's copy has only in-frame clones and lacks some. Of some 190,000 clones detected, over 60% appear once; the ten largest clones hold approximately 1.1%. Sample: PBMCs. Receptors originate from a woman between 40 and 55 years old in good health and CMV-seronegative.

The J gene is TRBJ2-7, the V gene TRBV7-5; no DNA check was done on the table's D call, TRBD2. TRBV7-5 represents a pseudogene. There are 14 residues in the CDR3. CDR3 residues: CVRLWARRSREQYV. As DNA, the CDR3 is TGTGTCAGACTATGGGCCCGACGGTCGAGGGAGCAGTACGTC.

This chain connects TRBV5-1 to TRBJ2-2; maybe TRBD1 (6 bases). This CDR3 is 15 amino acids long. With 3 bases removed from V and 4 bases from J, the gap between germline ends came to 13 bases. The germline V gene encodes CDR1 SGHRS and CDR2 YFSETQ. CDR3 sequence reads: CASSSTGDITGELFF. The DNA of the CDR3 is TGCGCCAGCAGCTCCACCGGGGACATCACCGGGGAGCTGTTTTTT.

About this clone itself: Within the sample, other DNA sequences also encode this same CDR3. Here the CDR3 reads CASSQDTSGYNEQFF. For the CDR3, the DNA is TGCGCCAGCAGCCAAGATACAAGCGGATACAATGAGCAGTTCTTC. The V gene is TRBV4-3, the J gene TRBJ2-1; a weak D match, TRBD2 (5 bases). The V end lost 0 bases, the J end lost 4 bases, and 10 bases lay between the germline ends. Germline loops: CDR1 LGHNA, CDR2 YSLEER. The CDR3 is 15 amino acids.

The chain employs TRBV5-1 and TRBJ1-5; weak D call: TRBD1 (6 bases). V was cut by 5 bases and J by 2 bases, with 17 bases left in between. The CDR3 has 16 amino acids. The germline V gene encodes CDR1 SGHRS and CDR2 YFSETQ. The chain's CDR3 is CASSEGESRGNQPQHF. CDR3 nucleotide sequence: TGCGCCAGCAGTGAGGGGGAAAGCCGCGGCAATCAGCCCCAGCATTTT. Full variable domain (rest looked up from reference TRBV5-1 and TRBJ1-5): KAGVTQTPRYLIKTRGQQVTLSCSPISGHRSVSWYQQTPGQGLQFLFEYFSETQRNKGNFPGRFSGRQFSNSRSEMNVSTLELGDSALYLCASSEGESRGNQPQHFGDGTRLSIL.

This chain uses TRBV5-8 with TRBJ1-5, with 7 bases that match TRBD1. The CDR3 contains 13 residues. Germline trimming cut 4 bases from V and 5 bases from J; bases unmatched to any gene: 3. CDR1 is SGHTS, CDR2 YDEGEE, per germline. CDR3 residues: CASSLTGDQPQHF. DNA for the CDR3: TGTGCCAGCAGCCTTACAGGGGATCAGCCCCAGCATTTT.

This clone was recorded once. The chain is built from TRBV5-4 and TRBJ2-2; 10 bases line up with TRBD2. The CDR3 covers 16 residues. The V gene end was trimmed by 0 bases and the J gene end by 7 bases; junction bases not matched to a gene: 6. The germline V gene has CDR1 SGHNT and CDR2 YYREEE (reference sequence). The CDR3 reads CASSLVGLAGDGELFF. In DNA form, the CDR3 reads TGTGCCAGCAGCTTGGTCGGGCTAGCGGGAGACGGGGAGCTGTTTTTT.

The gene calls are TRBV10-3 and TRBJ1-3, with D perhaps TRBD1 (6 bases). Germline CDR1 reads ENHRY; CDR2 reads SYGVKD. The V end lost 8 bases, the J end lost 5 bases, and 13 bases lay between the germline ends. This CDR3 is 13 amino acids long. The DNA for the CDR3 is TGTGCCATCGCTGGGACACAGAGAAACACCATATATTTT. Translated, it gives CAIAGTQRNTIYF.

The J gene is TRBJ1-1, the V gene TRBV7-2, with 7 bases fitting TRBD1. After removal of 5 bases from V and 0 bases from J, the junction contained 12 bases not matched to a gene. There are 17 residues in the CDR3. CDR1 and CDR2 from the germline V gene are SGHTA and FQGNSA. CDR3 residues: CASSPPRTGSMNTEAFF. The CDR3 DNA reads as TGTGCCAGCAGCCCGCCTCGGACAGGATCAATGAACACTGAAGCTTTCTTT.

The chain employs TRBV19 and TRBJ2-5, with 7 bases lining up with TRBD1. Losses at the gene ends were 3 bases for V and 4 bases for J; bases not matched to a gene: 8. The CDR3 contains 15 residues. Germline V gives CDR1 LNHDA, CDR2 SQIVND (reference sequence). CDR3 in amino acids: CASSIHRGVVETQYF. The DNA for the CDR3 is TGTGCCAGTAGTATTCACAGGGGTGTTGTAGAGACCCAGTACTTC.

This sequence joins TRBV5-1 and TRBJ1-3, with 7 bases matching TRBD1. The CDR3 extends over 18 amino acids. Unmatched junction bases numbered 9, after V lost 0 bases and J lost 0 bases. Germline V gene data show CDR1 as SGHRS and CDR2 as YFSETQ. The CDR3 DNA is TGCGCCAGCAGCTTGGGGCCTCCGGGACAGAGCTCTGGAAACACCATATATTTT. Translation gives CASSLGPPGQSSGNTIYF.

The chain combines TRBV5-1 with TRBJ1-4; D remains unclear. The CDR3 is 13 amino acids. Trimming left V 1 base short and J 6 bases short, with 7 bases between. The germline V gene encodes CDR1 SGHRS and CDR2 YFSETQ. The CDR3 is CASSLRRDEKLFF. In nucleotides, the CDR3 is TGCGCCAGCAGCTTGAGACGGGATGAAAAACTGTTTTTT.

The V gene is TRBV5-6, the J gene TRBJ2-2, with D uncertain. The length of the CDR3 is 15 residues. The ends were cut back, 0 bases at V and 1 base at J, with 7 bases in the middle. Germline V gene lookup returns CDR1 SGHDT and CDR2 YYEEEE. The CDR3, as DNA: TGTGCCAGCAGCTTGGGGTTGAGGAACACCGGGGAGCTGTTTTTT. This codes for CASSLGLRNTGELFF.

The rearrangement uses TRBV6-1 and TRBJ1-4; 9 positions match TRBD1. After removal of 4 bases from V and 0 bases from J, the junction contained 6 bases not matched to a gene. The CDR3 covers 17 residues. Germline CDR1 and CDR2: MNHNS and SASEGT. CDR3 loop: CASSARQGGATNEKLFF. CDR3 DNA: TGTGCCAGCAGTGCCCGACAGGGGGGCGCAACTAATGAAAAACTGTTTTTT.

The gene calls are TRBV4-3 and TRBJ2-1, with TRBD1 identical over 9 bases. V shed 0 bases, J shed 9 bases, and the junction held 15 bases outside the gene matches. This CDR3 contains 18 residues. Germline V gene sequence: CDR1 LGHNA, CDR2 YSLEER. CDR3 in amino acids: CASSQERQGGPLGFEQFF. The DNA for the CDR3 is TGCGCCAGCAGCCAAGAGAGACAGGGGGGACCTCTAGGATTTGAGCAGTTCTTC.

This chain links TRBV6-5 with TRBJ2-5; D call uncertain. This CDR3 is 14 amino acids long. V was clipped by 0 bases and J by 4 bases, with 9 bases between them. Germline assignment: CDR1 MNHEY and CDR2 SVGAGI. CDR3: CASSYSRLPETQYF. CDR3 bases: TGTGCCAGCAGTTACTCGAGGCTCCCAGAGACCCAGTACTTC.

The chain has TRBV7-2 and TRBJ2-1; D possibly corresponds to TRBD2 (6 bases). V was pared by 4 bases and J by 2 bases, with 12 bases between. The CDR3 is made up of 15 amino acids. Germline-derived CDR1 and CDR2 are SGHTA and FQGNSA. The CDR3 DNA reads as TGTGCCAGCAGCTCGAATCCTAGCGCCTACAATGAGCAGTTCTTC. Translating it yields CASSSNPSAYNEQFF.

J is TRBJ1-2 and V is TRBV19; 12 bases map to TRBD1. The germline gives CDR1 LNHDA, CDR2 SQIVND (reference sequence). CDR3 length: 15 amino acids. Trimming removed 7 bases from V and 0 bases from J; junction bases left unmatched: 3. This CDR3 is CASTRDRGPNYGYTF. The CDR3 bases are TGTGCCAGTACTAGGGACAGGGGGCCTAACTATGGCTACACCTTC.

V and J are TRBV5-1 and TRBJ2-2; 12 positions match TRBD2. Germline assignment: CDR1 SGHRS and CDR2 YFSETQ. V shed 2 bases, J shed 5 bases, and the junction held 4 bases outside the gene matches. The CDR3 has 16 residues. The CDR3 loop reads CASSFSGTSGTGELFF. CDR3 bases: TGCGCCAGCAGCTTCAGCGGGACTAGCGGGACCGGGGAGCTGTTTTTT.

V is TRBV30 and J is TRBJ1-2; D may be TRBD1 (6 bases). The CDR3 contains 14 residues. Germline assignment: CDR1 GTSNPN and CDR2 SVGIG (reference sequence). V was cut by 3 bases and J by 8 bases, with 19 bases left in between. CDR3 residues: CAWSRDRGKRGYTF. CDR3 nucleotide sequence: TGTGCCTGGAGCCGGGATAGGGGGAAGAGGGGCTACACCTTC.

A note on this clone: Other DNA sequences in the same sample also yield this CDR3. This rearrangement joins TRBV7-3 to TRBJ2-2; 8 nucleotides agree with TRBD1. With V trimmed by 2 bases and J by 6 bases, 2 bases remained unmatched. Germline V gene data show CDR1 as SGHTA and CDR2 as FQGTGA. CDR3 size: 14 residues. The CDR3 loop reads CASSLQGAAGELFF. DNA of the CDR3: TGTGCCAGCAGCTTACAGGGGGCGGCCGGGGAGCTGTTTTTT.

The J gene is TRBJ1-1, the V gene TRBV10-1; TRBD1 agrees at 8 bases. Per germline, CDR1 WNHNN and CDR2 SYGVQD (reference sequence). V lost 8 bases and J lost 4; bases outside the gene matches: 33. The CDR3 is 22 residues long. CDR3 in DNA: TGCGCCAGCCCCAGCCGGGACAGGAGGGACCGGGGTAGATGGGGGGAGGGCACTGAAGCTTTCTTT. It codes for CASPSRDRRDRGRWGEGTEAFF.

The V and J genes are TRBV27 and TRBJ2-3; D perhaps matches TRBD2 (5 bases). Germline V gene sequence: CDR1 MNHEY, CDR2 SMNVEV (reference sequence). This CDR3 comprises 13 residues. Trimming pared 7 bases from V and 3 bases from J, leaving 11 bases between. CDR3 loop: CASNKDSTDTQYF. CDR3 DNA: TGTGCCAGCAACAAGGACTCTACAGATACGCAGTATTTT.

The V and J genes are TRBV5-1 and TRBJ2-5; TRBD2 aligns across 10 bases. Germline CDR1 SGHRS, CDR2 YFSETQ. The CDR3 contains 16 residues. The ends lost 4 bases at V and 5 bases at J; junction bases unmatched: 11. CDR3 sequence (DNA): TGCGCCAGCAGCGAGGGGACTAGCGCTCTGAGGGAGACCCAGTACTTC. Protein sequence: CASSEGTSALRETQYF.

The rearrangement uses TRBV7-2 and TRBJ2-1; the D is unclear. The CDR3 sequence is 15 residues long. Per the germline V gene, CDR1 is SGHTA and CDR2 is FQGNSA. Trimming removed 1 base from V and 4 bases from J, with 11 bases in between. DNA for the CDR3: TGTGCCAGCAGCTTAGTTGCACTACCGTACAATGAGCAGTTCTTC. Protein product: CASSLVALPYNEQFF.